This is a list of T cell receptor beta chains from one sample in a study of T-cell reconstitution after alpha-beta-depleted transplantation in children. TCRdb recomputed calls from the PCR reads with MiXCR, one row per CDR3 protein. This table holds about 510,000 distinct CDR3 sequences, approximately 10% found once. Sequencing used PBMCs, mostly from graft donor cells, obtained 180 days after TCRalphabeta/CD19-depleted stem cell transplant. These receptors came from a female patient aged 2-15 years who had a stem cell transplant for aplastic anemia, so the T cells may come from the graft donor. The CDR3 runs from the conserved cysteine through the conserved F or W. The D gene is left open where the match is weak. Only some rows state a clone size, as once, few, many or a class for expanded clones.

TRBJ2-1,TRBV7-6,NA,NA,CASSLVVSGGEQFF,TGTGCCAGCAGCTTAGTGGTTTCAGGAGGTGAGCAGTTCTTC
TRBJ1-1,TRBV7-4,many,NA,CASSLEELNTEAFF,TGTGCCAGCAGCTTAGAAGAATTGAACACTGAAGCTTTCTTT
TRBJ2-7,TRBV20-1,NA,NA,CSASTSSSYEQYF,TGCAGTGCTAGTACTTCCAGCTCCTACGAGCAGTACTTC
TRBJ1-1,TRBV20-1,NA,TRBD1,CSARPGQGNTEAFF,TGCAGTGCTCGACCCGGACAGGGGAACACTGAAGCTTTCTTT
TRBJ2-6,TRBV7-2,few,NA,CASSSDRIRSGANVLTF,TGTGCCAGCAGCTCTGACAGGATAAGATCTGGGGCCAACGTCCTGACTTTC
TRBJ2-4,TRBV4-3,few,TRBD1,CASSQDPGQGADIQYF,TGCGCCAGCAGCCAAGATCCGGGTCAGGGGGCGGACATTCAGTACTTC
TRBJ2-1,TRBV30,few,NA,CAWKGLPESNEQFF,TGTGCCTGGAAAGGACTACCCGAATCCAATGAGCAGTTCTTC
TRBJ1-5,TRBV28,NA,NA,CASSPRQPQHF,TGTGCCAGCAGTCCTCGACAGCCCCAGCATTTT
TRBJ2-3,TRBV20-1,NA,NA,CSARGPGGRGDTQYF,TGCAGTGCTAGAGGCCCCGGGGGGCGCGGAGATACGCAGTATTTT
TRBJ2-1,TRBV20-1,NA,NA,CSAKDTYSYNEQFF,TGCAGTGCCAAGGACACTTACTCCTACAATGAGCAGTTCTTC
TRBJ2-3,TRBV24-1,many,TRBD2,CATSTAGGGRGDTQYF,TGTGCCACCAGTACGGCGGGAGGAGGAAGAGGGGATACGCAGTATTTT
TRBJ2-3,TRBV7-6,NA,NA,CASSLELAVADTQYF,TGTGCCAGCAGCTTAGAATTAGCCGTGGCAGATACGCAGTATTTT
TRBJ2-1,TRBV3-1,NA,TRBD2,CASCQARLAGAVNEQFF,TGTGCCTCCTGCCAGGCCCGACTAGCGGGGGCGGTAAATGAGCAGTTCTTC
TRBJ2-2,TRBV7-2,many,NA,CASSSYWSTGELFF,TGTGCCAGCAGCTCCTACTGGTCCACCGGGGAGCTGTTTTTT
TRBJ2-1,TRBV12-3/TRBV12-4,NA,NA,CASGFTRLEFGEQFF,TGTGCCAGCGGTTTCACTCGCCTGGAGTTCGGTGAGCAGTTCTTC
TRBJ2-1,TRBV29-1,NA,TRBD1,CSVEAGGVLGEQFF,TGCAGCGTTGAGGCAGGGGGTGTTTTAGGTGAGCAGTTCTTC
TRBJ2-7,TRBV20-1,many,TRBD2,CSARDPAGAGYEQYF,TGCAGTGCTAGAGATCCAGCGGGGGCCGGCTACGAGCAGTACTTC
TRBJ1-3,TRBV7-3,many,NA,CASSLALGNTIYF,TGTGCCAGCAGCTTAGCGTTGGGAAACACCATATATTTT
TRBJ1-4,TRBV20-1,NA,NA,CSARDRGKGRNEKLFF,TGCAGTGCTAGAGATCGGGGCAAGGGGCGAAATGAAAAACTGTTTTTT
TRBJ1-4,TRBV7-6,NA,TRBD1,CASSLNLQGANEKLFF,TGTGCCAGCAGCTTGAACTTACAGGGGGCTAATGAAAAACTGTTTTTT
TRBJ2-1,TRBV6-5,few,TRBD2,CASSYSGLAGRYNEQFF,TGTGCCAGCAGTTACTCCGGACTAGCGGGGCGCTACAATGAGCAGTTCTTC
TRBJ2-1,TRBV29-1,NA,NA,CSVVRGTNEQFF,TGCAGCGTTGTTCGCGGGACCAATGAGCAGTTCTTC
TRBJ1-5,TRBV19,NA,NA,CASTVYPYQPQHF,TGTGCCAGTACGGTCTACCCCTATCAGCCCCAGCATTTT
TRBJ2-1,TRBV7-8,many,TRBD2,CASSQIAGGAYNEQFF,TGTGCCAGCAGCCAGATAGCGGGAGGCGCCTACAATGAGCAGTTCTTC
TRBJ1-1,TRBV7-3,NA,NA,CASSLTFEDLNTEAFF,TGTGCCAGCAGCTTAACGTTCGAAGATCTAAACACTGAAGCTTTCTTT
TRBJ2-1,TRBV10-3,many,TRBD2,CAISEIGREIDNEQFF,TGTGCCATCAGTGAGATCGGGCGGGAGATCGACAATGAGCAGTTCTTC
TRBJ2-3,TRBV20-1,NA,NA,CSAPDRRGTYTDTQYF,TGCAGTGCACCAGACCGGCGCGGGACGTACACAGATACGCAGTATTTT
TRBJ2-5,TRBV29-1,many,TRBD2,CSAPQAGAQETQYF,TGCAGCGCTCCCCAAGCGGGGGCCCAAGAGACCCAGTACTTC
TRBJ2-5,TRBV20-1,NA,TRBD2,CSARDYAGLAGRSGETQYF,TGCAGTGCTAGAGATTATGCGGGACTAGCGGGACGGAGTGGAGAGACCCAGTACTTC
TRBJ2-3,TRBV20-1,NA,NA,CSASALVTDTQYF,TGCAGTGCTAGTGCCCTAGTTACAGATACGCAGTATTTT
TRBJ1-2,TRBV3-1,few,TRBD1,CASSQEGQDYGYTF,TGTGCCAGCAGCCAAGAGGGACAGGACTATGGCTACACCTTC
TRBJ2-1,TRBV7-2,many,NA,CASSLAASRLGNEQFF,TGTGCCAGCAGCTTAGCGGCTAGCCGGCTGGGAAATGAGCAGTTCTTC